The sequence of this TCR beta chain was determined in a study of CD8 T cells in Susac syndrome. This clonotype showed up just once. The authors reverse transcribed roughly 0.5 to 1 ug RNA with random hexamers. By means of immunoSEQ multiplex PCR, TCR beta CDR3 spanning 54 Vbeta and 13 Jbeta underwent amplification. TCRdb analysed the immunoSEQ multiplex PCR reads with MiXCR anew, one entry per CDR3 protein. The sample has roughly 220,000 distinct CDR3 sequences, approximately 94% seen once. Trimming pared 2 bases from V and 7 bases from J, leaving 24 bases between. Germline lookup yields CDR1 LGHDT and CDR2 YNNKEL (reference sequence). The CDR3 is made up of 17 amino acids.

The sequenced material came from CD4+ T cells from PBMCs. This chain connects TRBV3-1 to TRBJ2-7; D unclear. The sequence was obtained from a human donor with Susac syndrome. CDR3 DNA: TGTGCCAGCAGCCAAATGTGGCAAAATGAGCCTCATAAGGAGCAGTACTTC. This gives the protein CASSQMWQNEPHKEQYF.